The clone carrying this T cell receptor beta chain has just a few counts. The V end lost 5 bases, the J end lost 2 bases, and 12 bases lay between the germline ends. The CDR3 is 14 residues long. Germline lookup yields CDR1 PRHDT and CDR2 FYEKMQ (reference sequence). This record belongs to a study of blood T cell repertoires in COVID-19. Overall study context: Specimens from acute and convalescent COVID-19 originated in the United States, Italy and Spain. From T cells, B-cell-depleted T cells, or PBMCs came the material, which was cDNA or gDNA.

As processed by the authors: Amplification with reference gene primers provided the estimates of nucleated cell counts. The data were produced by immunoSEQ multiplex PCR, yet TCRdb's version contains in-frame clones alone and is incomplete. Clone size and the V and J calls come from that table; the DNA yielded D and trimming. The sample yields 110,000 to 150,000 clones, over 80% seen once. The origin of this receptor is a human donor in a cohort sampled during active COVID-19. The chain employs TRBV13 and TRBJ1-1, with D possibly TRBD1 on 6 matching bases. The specimen sequenced was peripheral blood. The CDR3 is CASSRQVINTEAFF. DNA of the CDR3: TGTGCCAGCAGCCGACAGGTTATAAACACTGAAGCTTTCTTT.